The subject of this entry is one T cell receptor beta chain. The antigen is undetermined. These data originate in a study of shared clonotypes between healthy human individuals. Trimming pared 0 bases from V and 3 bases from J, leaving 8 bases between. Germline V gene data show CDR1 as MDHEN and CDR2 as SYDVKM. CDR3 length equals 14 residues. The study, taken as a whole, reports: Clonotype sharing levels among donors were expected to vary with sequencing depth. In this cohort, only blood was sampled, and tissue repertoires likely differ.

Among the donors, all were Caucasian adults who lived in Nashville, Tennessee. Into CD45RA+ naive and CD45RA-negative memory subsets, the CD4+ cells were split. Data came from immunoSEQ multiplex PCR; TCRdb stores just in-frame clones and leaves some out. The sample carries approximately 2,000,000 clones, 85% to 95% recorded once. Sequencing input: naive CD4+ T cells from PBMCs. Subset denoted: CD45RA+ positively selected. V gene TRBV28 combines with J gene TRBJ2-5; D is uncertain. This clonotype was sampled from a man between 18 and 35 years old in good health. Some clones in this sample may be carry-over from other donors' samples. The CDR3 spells CASSLWTGEETQYF. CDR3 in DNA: TGTGCCAGCAGTTTATGGACTGGAGAAGAGACCCAGTACTTC. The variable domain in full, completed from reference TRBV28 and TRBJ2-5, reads DVKVTQSSRYLVKRTGEKVFLECVQDMDHENMFWYRQDPGLGLRLIYFSYDVKMKEKGDIPEGYSVSREKKERFSLILESASTNQTSMYLCASSLWTGEETQYFGPGTRLLVL.